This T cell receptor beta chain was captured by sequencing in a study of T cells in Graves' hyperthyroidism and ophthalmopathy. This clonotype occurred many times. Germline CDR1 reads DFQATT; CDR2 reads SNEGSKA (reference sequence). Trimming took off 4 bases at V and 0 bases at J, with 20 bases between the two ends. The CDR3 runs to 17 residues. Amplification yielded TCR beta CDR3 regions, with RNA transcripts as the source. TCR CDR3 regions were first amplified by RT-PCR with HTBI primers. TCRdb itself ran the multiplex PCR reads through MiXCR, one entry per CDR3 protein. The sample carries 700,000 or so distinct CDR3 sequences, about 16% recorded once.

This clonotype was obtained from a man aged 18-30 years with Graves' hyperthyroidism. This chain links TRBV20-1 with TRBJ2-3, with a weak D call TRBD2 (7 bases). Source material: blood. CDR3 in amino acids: CSATGARERSSTDTQYF. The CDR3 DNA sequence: TGCAGTGCTACGGGGGCGCGGGAGAGATCTAGCACAGATACGCAGTATTTT.